The 19 T cell receptor beta chains below come from one sample, sequenced in a study of patients and donors after allogeneic stem cell transplantation. TCRdb analysed the RT-PCR reads with MiXCR anew, one entry per CDR3 protein. The table includes 87,000 or so distinct CDR3 sequences, about 5% detected once. Sequenced: blood, either unsorted or a sorted T cell fraction (not recorded which). The receptors were gathered from a human donor who was either an allogeneic HSCT recipient or a stem cell or donor lymphocyte infusion donor (not recorded which). It is not recorded whose cells these are; they may come from a transplant donor.

This clonotype occurred many times. A much bigger clone sits one base away, suggesting this may be a read error. The chain carries TRBV7-3 and TRBJ1-2; D is undetermined. Germline V gene data show CDR1 as SGHTA and CDR2 as FQGTGA. The CDR3 length is 15 residues. CDR3 amino acids: CACSLKRVPNYGYTF. The CDR3 nucleotides are TGTGCCTGCAGCTTAAAGAGGGTACCAAACTATGGCTACACCTTC.

The chain employs TRBV2 and TRBJ2-4; no definite D call. Trimming took off 6 bases at V and 3 bases at J, with 9 bases between the two ends. The CDR3 runs to 13 residues. The V gene's germline CDR1 is SNHLY and CDR2 FYNNEI. CDR3 in DNA: TGTGCCAGCAGACAGAAGTACAAAAACATTCAGTACTTC. Protein: CASRQKYKNIQYF.

This clonotype was seen at least ten times. The chain has TRBV6-5 and TRBJ2-3; 7 bases are a match to TRBD2. Germline V gene data show CDR1 as MNHEY and CDR2 as SVGAGI. V was pared by 1 base and J by 2 bases, with 6 bases of the junction left unmatched. The CDR3 runs 16 residues. In DNA, the CDR3 is TGTGCCAGCAGTTACTGGGCTAGCGGAGCCACAGATACGCAGTATTTT. It yields the protein CASSYWASGATDTQYF.

In its sample, this clonotype was seen many times. The V gene is TRBV10-2, the J gene TRBJ2-5; 9 bases match TRBD2. Germline V lookup: CDR1 WSHSY, CDR2 SAAADI. This CDR3 is built from 14 residues. Losses at the gene ends were 3 bases for V and 5 bases for J; bases not matched to a gene: 4. The CDR3 DNA reads TGCGCCAGCAGTGACCTAGCGGGGACGGAGACCCAGTACTTC. Its protein is CASSDLAGTETQYF.

This clonotype was seen at least ten times. The CDR3 is CSAPDSGRSTDTQYF. The CDR3 DNA reads as TGCAGTGCTCCCGATTCCGGGAGGAGCACAGATACGCAGTATTTT. This chain links TRBV20-1 with TRBJ2-3, with 7 bases aligning to TRBD2. This CDR3 has 15 residues. The germline CDR1 and CDR2 sequences are DFQATT and SNEGSKA (reference sequence). V gave up 5 bases and J gave up 0 bases; unmatched junction bases: 8.

This clonotype was found many times. This chain uses TRBV12-3 or TRBV12-4 with TRBJ2-2, with D uncertain. CDR3 length: 10 amino acids. V lost 7 bases, J lost 7 bases, and 4 bases lay in between. CDR3 DNA: TGTGCCAGCAAAGGCGGGGAGCTGTTTTTT. It encodes CASKGGELFF.

Concerning this clonotype: A clone one base away is much larger, so this may be a read error. V gene TRBV7-2 combines with J gene TRBJ2-1; D gene ambiguous. V dropped 1 base and J dropped 4 bases, with 11 bases sitting between them. The CDR3 consists of 15 residues. In germline, CDR1 is SGHTA, CDR2 FQGNSA. CDR3 DNA: TGTGCCAGCAGCTTAGTCGTGGGCTTATACAATGAGCAGTTCTTC. Protein product: CASSLVVGLYNEQFF.

The V call is TRBV29-1, the J call TRBJ2-7, with TRBD1 as a possible D gene (5 bases). Trimming took off 5 bases at V and 4 bases at J, with 12 bases between the two ends. The germline CDR1 and CDR2 sequences are SQVTM and ANQGSEA. The CDR3 sequence is 12 residues long. CDR3 coding DNA: TGCAGCGTTAGTCTTGACAGTTACGAGCAGTACTTC. It encodes CSVSLDSYEQYF.

This clonotype was picked up many times. The V call is TRBV12-3 or TRBV12-4, the J call TRBJ2-1; TRBD2 aligns across 12 bases. This CDR3 is built from 15 residues. Losses at the gene ends were 4 bases for V and 6 bases for J; bases not matched to a gene: 4. The chain's CDR3 is CASSSLGLAGNEQFF. The CDR3 bases are TGTGCCAGCAGTTCCCTGGGACTAGCGGGCAATGAGCAGTTCTTC.

This chain connects TRBV5-5 to TRBJ2-5, with D perhaps TRBD2 (6 bases). From germline, CDR1 is SGHKS and CDR2 YYEKEE (reference sequence). V lost 6 bases, J lost 5 bases, and 17 bases lay in between. The CDR3 spans 14 residues. The CDR3 bases are TGTGCCAGCACCGACCTGGGACTGCGGGAGACCCAGTACTTC. Protein product: CASTDLGLRETQYF.

This clonotype was seen ten or more times. The chain combines TRBV9 with TRBJ2-1, with D tentatively TRBD2 (6 bases). The CDR3 sequence is 15 residues long. V lost 4 bases and J 3 bases, leaving 14 bases between the germline ends. The germline gives CDR1 SGDLS, CDR2 YYNGEE. Here the CDR3 reads CASSSGGARYNEQFF. The CDR3 nucleotides read TGTGCCAGCAGCTCAGGCGGGGCCCGCTACAATGAGCAGTTCTTC.

The chain is built from TRBV27 and TRBJ1-1, with D possibly TRBD1 on 5 matching bases. The CDR3 has 15 residues. Germline lookup yields CDR1 MNHEY and CDR2 SMNVEV (reference sequence). The germline V and J ends were trimmed by 5 bases and 7 bases, with 20 bases remaining between them. In nucleotides, the CDR3 is TGTGCCAGCAGTACTCCCTCCGGGGGGGGAATTGAAGCTTTCTTT. As protein: CASSTPSGGGIEAFF.

The CDR3 reads CASSRYGLAVTDTQYF. The CDR3 nucleotides are TGTGCCAGCAGCCGATACGGACTAGCGGTCACAGATACGCAGTATTTT. The chain carries TRBV14 and TRBJ2-3; 10 bases are shared with TRBD2. This CDR3 contains 16 residues. The germline CDR1 and CDR2 sequences are SGHDN and FVKESK. The ends lost 4 bases at V and 2 bases at J; junction bases unmatched: 6. Together with reference TRBV14 and TRBJ2-3, the CDR3 gives the full variable domain: EAGVTQFPSHSVIEKGQTVTLRCDPISGHDNLYWYRRVMGKEIKFLLHFVKESKQDESGMPNNRFLAERTGGTYSTLKVQPAELEDSGVYFCASSRYGLAVTDTQYFGPGTRLTVL.

The chain carries TRBV10-1 and TRBJ2-1; D call uncertain. Trimming took 0 bases from V and 8 from J, leaving 8 bases between them. CDR1 and CDR2 from the germline V gene are WNHNN and SYGVQD (reference sequence). The CDR3 extends over 13 amino acids. For the CDR3, the DNA is TGCGCCAGCAGTGAGTCGTTCCGGGATGAGCAGTTCTTC. This codes for CASSESFRDEQFF.

This clonotype appeared many times. Relative to the germline gene, one junction end is altered; a read error may explain this. This sequence joins TRBV7-8 and TRBJ1-1; D remains ambiguous. Germline CDR1 and CDR2: SGHVS and FQNEAQ. The CDR3 contains 12 residues. CDR3 sequence (DNA): TGTGCCAGCACCTTAACAGCGGGTGAAGCTTTCTTT. It encodes CASTLTAGEAFF.

The DNA of the CDR3 is TGTGCCACCACCCCCCAGGGGGTCTACGAGCAGTACTTC. It codes for CATTPQGVYEQYF. V usage is TRBV6-6 and J usage is TRBJ2-7; 7 positions match TRBD1. CDR1 and CDR2 from the germline V gene are MNHNY and SVGAGI (reference sequence). With V trimmed by 10 bases and J by 3 bases, 9 bases remained unmatched. The CDR3 spans 13 residues.

This clonotype was counted many times. The CDR3: CASNPGTGKDQPQHF. The CDR3 region has the DNA TGTGCCAGCAACCCCGGGACAGGGAAGGATCAGCCCCAGCATTTT. The gene calls are TRBV7-9 and TRBJ1-5; 9 bases map to TRBD1. V shed 7 bases, J shed 5 bases, and the junction held 9 bases outside the gene matches. The CDR3 consists of 15 residues. Germline loops: CDR1 SEHNR, CDR2 FQNEAQ (reference sequence).

This clonotype was recorded at least ten times. The J gene is TRBJ1-5, the V gene TRBV19, with 8 positions matching TRBD1. V gave up 5 bases and J gave up 5 bases; unmatched junction bases: 8. Germline lookup yields CDR1 LNHDA and CDR2 SQIVND (reference sequence). This CDR3 contains 15 residues. Written as DNA, the CDR3 is TGTGCCAGTAGTCGGACAGGGAATAGAGATCAGCCCCAGCATTTT. This sequence encodes CASSRTGNRDQPQHF. The full variable domain, in which reference TRBV19 and TRBJ1-5 provide the parts outside the CDR3, is DGGITQSPKYLFRKEGQNVTLSCEQNLNHDAMYWYRQDPGQGLRLIYYSQIVNDFQKGDIAEGYSVSREKKESFPLTVTSAQKNPTAFYLCASSRTGNRDQPQHFGDGTRLSIL.

This clonotype was seen at least ten times. V gene TRBV3-1 combines with J gene TRBJ1-1; D possibly corresponds to TRBD1 (5 bases). The germline gives CDR1 LGHDT, CDR2 YNNKEL (reference sequence). Trimming pared 7 bases from V and 8 bases from J, leaving 14 bases between. This CDR3 comprises 12 residues. The CDR3 region is CASITDGGEAFF. The DNA of the CDR3 is TGTGCCAGCATAACAGACGGGGGAGAAGCTTTCTTT.